These 31 T cell receptor beta chains originate from one sample sequenced in a study of blood T cell repertoires in COVID-19. Assay used: immunoSEQ multiplex PCR; TCRdb lists only in-frame clones, some missing. Of just over 65,000 clones listed, approximately 89% were seen once; the top ten hold approximately 1.5%. The sample comprised peripheral blood. These receptors were collected from a man aged 60-69 years with acute or convalescent COVID-19.

V usage is TRBV6-1 and J usage is TRBJ1-3; 7 nucleotides align to TRBD1. V lost 2 bases and J lost 4; bases outside the gene matches: 8. Germline V gives CDR1 MNHNS, CDR2 SASEGT. The CDR3 totals 16 residues. The CDR3 is CASSEPTGVGGNTIYF. The CDR3 bases are TGTGCCAGCAGTGAACCTACAGGGGTAGGAGGAAACACCATATATTTT.

The chain links TRBV7-8 to TRBJ2-1; a possible D gene is TRBD2 (5 bases). CDR3 length equals 15 residues. Per germline, CDR1 SGHVS and CDR2 FQNEAQ. The V end was cut by 1 base, the J end by 0 bases, with 7 bases between. The CDR3 spells CASSLVAGSYNEQFF. CDR3 coding DNA: TGTGCCAGCAGCTTAGTGGCGGGCTCCTACAATGAGCAGTTCTTC.

V is TRBV27 and J is TRBJ2-3; D is uncertain. Trimming took 3 bases from V and 4 from J, leaving 8 bases between them. The CDR3 is 13 amino acids. Germline values: CDR1 MNHEY, CDR2 SMNVEV (reference sequence). As DNA, the CDR3 is TGTGCCAGCAGTTTTAGCAGAGCAGATACGCAGTATTTT. Translating it yields CASSFSRADTQYF.

On this clone: The same CDR3 is also encoded by other DNA sequences in this sample. This chain joins TRBV30 and TRBJ2-7; D may be TRBD2 (6 bases). The CDR3 consists of 14 residues. Deletions cut 0 bases from V and 0 bases from J, with 9 bases between. In germline, CDR1 is GTSNPN, CDR2 SVGIG (reference sequence). CDR3: CAWSVGGSSYEQYF. The CDR3 region has the DNA TGTGCCTGGAGTGTCGGGGGAAGCTCCTACGAGCAGTACTTC.

The genes are TRBV5-1 and TRBJ1-3, with D uncertain. Trimming cost V 0 bases and J 1 base, with 5 bases left between them. The CDR3 is 14 residues long. The germline V gene has CDR1 SGHRS and CDR2 YFSETQ. For the CDR3, the DNA is TGCGCCAGCAGCTTGGGGCGGTCTGGAAACACCATATATTTT. Translating gives CASSLGRSGNTIYF.

This chain uses TRBV6-5 with TRBJ1-5, with D unclear. This CDR3 has 13 amino acids. Germline V gives CDR1 MNHEY, CDR2 SVGAGI. V was pared by 6 bases and J by 2 bases, with 8 bases between. The CDR3 is CASRESGNQPQHF. CDR3 DNA: TGTGCCAGCAGGGAGTCGGGCAATCAGCCCCAGCATTTT.

The V gene is TRBV6-5, the J gene TRBJ2-7, with TRBD1 matching 7 bases. The CDR3 is 14 residues long. J gave up 3 bases and V 0 bases, and 2 bases lay outside the gene matches. CDR1 is MNHEY, CDR2 SVGAGI, per germline. The CDR3 spells CASSYSGTDYEQYF. DNA of the CDR3: TGTGCCAGCAGTTACTCCGGGACAGACTACGAGCAGTACTTC.

The chain recombines TRBV7-9 with TRBJ1-1; D ambiguous. CDR1 and CDR2 (germline): SEHNR, FQNEAQ (reference sequence). This CDR3 is 14 amino acids long. V was cut by 8 bases and J by 1 base, with 14 bases left in between. The CDR3 loop reads CASGRNTENTEAFF. Here the CDR3 DNA reads TGTGCCAGCGGGAGAAATACGGAGAACACTGAAGCTTTCTTT. Complete variable domain (other parts from reference TRBV7-9 and TRBJ1-1): DTGVSQNPRHKITKRGQNVTFRCDPISEHNRLYWYRQTLGQGPEFLTYFQNEAQLEKSRLLSDRFSAERPKGSFSTLEIQRTEQGDSAMYLCASGRNTENTEAFFGQGTRLTVV.

V is TRBV5-1 and J is TRBJ2-7; the D is unclear. From germline, CDR1 is SGHRS and CDR2 YFSETQ. The CDR3 totals 11 residues. V was pared by 5 bases and J by 3 bases, with 6 bases between. CDR3 nucleotide sequence: TGCGCCAGCAGGGTCGGCTACGAGCAGTACTTC. Translation: CASRVGYEQYF.

J is TRBJ2-7 and V is TRBV29-1, with 7 bases aligning to TRBD1. V lost 6 bases and J lost 2; bases outside the gene matches: 4. Germline V gives CDR1 SQVTM, CDR2 ANQGSEA. The CDR3 runs to 12 residues. CDR3 sequence reads: CSVGTATYEQYF. In DNA, the CDR3 is TGCAGCGTCGGGACAGCTACCTACGAGCAGTACTTC.

V and J are TRBV15 and TRBJ1-6, with D possibly being TRBD1 (6 bases). This CDR3 has 14 residues. The germline gives CDR1 LNHNV, CDR2 YYDKDF (reference sequence). V shed 4 bases and J shed 10 bases, with 14 bases lying between them. The DNA for the CDR3 is TGTGCCACCAGCACAGAGAGGGGGAGATCACCCCTCCACTTT. It encodes CATSTERGRSPLHF.

V usage is TRBV5-1 and J usage is TRBJ1-5, with 9 positions matching TRBD1. The CDR3 consists of 15 residues. Germline loops: CDR1 SGHRS, CDR2 YFSETQ. The V gene end was trimmed by 5 bases and the J gene end by 7 bases; junction bases not matched to a gene: 10. CDR3 bases: TGCGCCAGCAGTTCCGGGACAGGGACCTCGCAGCCCCAGCATTTT. Its translation: CASSSGTGTSQPQHF.

V gene TRBV24-1 combines with J gene TRBJ1-2, with 8 bases fitting TRBD1. The ends lost 2 bases at V and 4 bases at J; junction bases unmatched: 2. Germline lookup yields CDR1 KGHDR and CDR2 SFDVKD. CDR3 length: 14 residues. CDR3 sequence: CATSDSDRAYGYTF. Here the CDR3 DNA reads TGTGCCACCAGTGATTCGGACAGGGCCTATGGCTACACCTTC.

This rearrangement joins TRBV11-2 to TRBJ1-2, with D possibly being TRBD1 (5 bases). Looked up from germline, CDR1 is SGHAT and CDR2 is FQNNGV. This CDR3 has 15 residues. V lost 3 bases, J lost 3 bases, and 14 bases lay in between. CDR3 sequence reads: CASSFGGVADYGYTF. The CDR3 DNA follows: TGTGCCAGCAGCTTTGGAGGGGTAGCGGACTATGGCTACACCTTC.

This rearrangement joins TRBV7-9 to TRBJ1-1; 8 nucleotides line up with TRBD1. CDR3 length equals 13 residues. Unmatched junction bases numbered 1, after V lost 2 bases and J lost 5 bases. Germline CDR1 SEHNR, CDR2 FQNEAQ (reference sequence). CDR3 in DNA: TGTGCCAGCAGCTTACAGGGGGCAACTGAAGCTTTCTTT. Translating gives CASSLQGATEAFF.

The chain is built from TRBV5-1 and TRBJ1-6, with D hard to call. CDR1 is SGHRS, CDR2 YFSETQ, per germline. CDR3 length equals 14 residues. Trimming stripped 2 bases from V and 5 bases from J, with 8 bases between. The CDR3 region is CASSFPRNNSPLHF. The CDR3 DNA reads TGCGCCAGCAGCTTTCCCAGGAATAATTCACCCCTCCACTTT.

The chain joins TRBV10-2 to TRBJ1-1; 8 bases map to TRBD1. V dropped 6 bases and J dropped 0; count of bases not matched to a gene: 3. This CDR3 has 14 amino acids. Per germline, CDR1 WSHSY and CDR2 SAAADI. The CDR3 region is CASSRDRMNTEAFF. Here the CDR3 DNA reads TGCGCCAGCAGCCGGGACAGGATGAACACTGAAGCTTTCTTT.

The sample holds one count of this clone. The chain couples TRBV29-1 to TRBJ1-4, with 8 bases fitting TRBD1. Germline V gene lookup returns CDR1 SQVTM and CDR2 ANQGSEA. With V trimmed by 6 bases and J by 5 bases, 11 bases remained unmatched. The CDR3 sequence is 15 residues long. The CDR3: CSVGLTGAANEKLFF. CDR3 DNA sequence: TGCAGCGTGGGACTGACAGGGGCGGCCAATGAAAAACTGTTTTTT.

The CDR3 sequence: CASSLLATGGVYGYTF. The CDR3 region has the DNA TGTGCCAGCAGCCTCCTCGCCACAGGGGGCGTCTATGGCTACACCTTC. The genes are TRBV3-1 (or the pseudogene TRBV3-2) and TRBJ1-2, with 9 bases fitting TRBD1. With V trimmed by 4 bases and J by 4 bases, 10 bases remained unmatched. The germline V gene encodes CDR1 LGHDT and CDR2 YNNKEL (reference sequence). The CDR3 is 16 residues long.

This clone appeared a few times. The gene calls are TRBV6-2 or TRBV6-3 and TRBJ2-1; D is possibly TRBD2 (5 bases). V dropped 6 bases and J dropped 8 bases, with 17 bases sitting between them. Germline V CDR1 and CDR2: MNHEY, SVGEGT. This CDR3 has 14 amino acids. CDR3 sequence: CASSRSLEGDEQFF. For the CDR3, the DNA is TGTGCCAGCAGCCGCTCCCTTGAGGGTGATGAGCAGTTCTTC.

The J gene is TRBJ1-1, the V gene TRBV3-1 (or the pseudogene TRBV3-2), with D perhaps TRBD1 (6 bases). The CDR3 runs to 17 residues. Germline V CDR1 and CDR2: LGHDT, YNNKEL (reference sequence). Trimming removed 4 bases from V and 1 base from J, with 19 bases in between. The CDR3 coding sequence is TGTGCCAGCAGCCTCTTCGGTGGGGGGGGACAGAACACTGAAGCTTTCTTT. The encoded protein is CASSLFGGGGQNTEAFF.

The genes are TRBV15 and TRBJ2-6; D is perhaps TRBD1 (5 bases). CDR1 LNHNV and CDR2 YYDKDF come from the germline V gene (reference sequence). The V end was cut by 9 bases, the J end by 0 bases, with 12 bases between. This CDR3 has 15 amino acids. The CDR3 bases are TGTGCCACAGAAGACAGACTCTCTGGGGCCAACGTCCTGACTTTC. Amino acids: CATEDRLSGANVLTF.

This rearrangement joins TRBV2 to TRBJ2-7; D gene unclear. This CDR3 region has 12 residues. Germline V gene sequence: CDR1 SNHLY, CDR2 FYNNEI. Trimming stripped 2 bases from V and 4 bases from J, with 6 bases between. CDR3 protein: CASSEPSYEQYF. The CDR3 nucleotides read TGTGCCAGCAGTGAACCCTCTTACGAGCAGTACTTC.

This chain connects TRBV19 to TRBJ1-1; D might be TRBD1 (5 bases). Trimming left V 2 bases short and J 3 bases short, with 31 bases between. The CDR3 extends over 21 amino acids. The germline V gene encodes CDR1 LNHDA and CDR2 SQIVND (reference sequence). The CDR3 DNA sequence: TGTGCCAGTAGTATAACGAGGGGAGGGGAAAGGGAGTGGGGATGGTACACTGAAGCTTTCTTT. It yields the protein CASSITRGGEREWGWYTEAFF.

The chain uses TRBV5-1 and TRBJ2-5; 7 positions match TRBD2. V lost 4 bases to trimming and J lost 2 bases; unmatched junction nucleotides: 5. The germline gives CDR1 SGHRS, CDR2 YFSETQ. CDR3 size: 14 residues. The CDR3 DNA is TGCGCCAGCAGCGGGAACGGGGGGCAAGAGACCCAGTACTTC. It yields the protein CASSGNGGQETQYF.

V gene TRBV2 combines with J gene TRBJ2-5, with 9 bases fitting TRBD1. Germline trimming cut 6 bases from V and 5 bases from J; bases unmatched to any gene: 16. This CDR3 region has 17 residues. CDR1 and CDR2 (germline): SNHLY, FYNNEI. CDR3 loop: CASSEIKGQGLGETQYF. CDR3 sequence (DNA): TGTGCCAGCAGCGAGATTAAGGGACAGGGCTTAGGGGAGACCCAGTACTTC.

The chain uses TRBV10-2 and TRBJ2-7, with TRBD2 matching 7 bases. The CDR3 contains 15 residues. Per germline, CDR1 WSHSY and CDR2 SAAADI. V trimming: 5 bases; J trimming: 1 base; junction bases outside the gene matches: 8. DNA of the CDR3: TGCGCCAGCAGTCCACAGCGGGGTAATTCCTACGAGCAGTACTTC. Translation gives CASSPQRGNSYEQYF.

This clone was observed a single time. The chain is built from TRBV29-1 and TRBJ1-1; TRBD1 agrees at 7 bases. After removal of 7 bases from V and 1 base from J, the junction contained 6 bases not matched to a gene. Germline-derived CDR1 and CDR2 are SQVTM and ANQGSEA. There are 13 residues in the CDR3. CDR3 residues: CSAQTGPNTEAFF. Written as DNA, the CDR3 is TGCAGCGCCCAGACAGGGCCGAACACTGAAGCTTTCTTT. The whole variable domain, remainder taken from reference TRBV29-1 and TRBJ1-1, is SAVISQKPSRDICQRGTSLTIQCQVDSQVTMMFWYRQQPGQSLTLIATANQGSEATYESGFVIDKFPISRPNLTFSTLTVSNMSPEDSSIYLCSAQTGPNTEAFFGQGTRLTVV.

The chain links TRBV3-1 (or the pseudogene TRBV3-2) to TRBJ2-3; perhaps TRBD2 as D (6 bases). Trimming removed 4 bases from V and 6 bases from J, with 14 bases in between. There are 14 residues in the CDR3. Per the germline V gene, CDR1 is LGHDT and CDR2 is YNNKEL (reference sequence). The DNA of the CDR3 is TGTGCCAGCAGCCCCGGGACTTCGGGCGATACGCAGTATTTT. Protein sequence: CASSPGTSGDTQYF.

This clone was observed a single time. The chain couples TRBV4-1 to TRBJ1-2; no definite D call. CDR3 length equals 13 residues. The V end lost 3 bases, the J end lost 2 bases, and 7 bases lay between the germline ends. The germline CDR1 and CDR2 sequences are MGHRA and YSYEKL. The CDR3 here is CASSQGVNYGYTF. The CDR3 DNA follows: TGCGCCAGCAGCCAGGGAGTCAACTATGGCTACACCTTC.

The chain employs TRBV2 and TRBJ2-2; TRBD2 agrees at 7 bases. CDR3 length: 15 residues. CDR1 and CDR2 (germline): SNHLY, FYNNEI. V lost 8 bases and J lost 4; bases outside the gene matches: 10. CDR3 nucleotides: TGTGCCAGCCGGGTTGCAGCGGGGACCACCGGGGAGCTGTTTTTT. Protein sequence: CASRVAAGTTGELFF.